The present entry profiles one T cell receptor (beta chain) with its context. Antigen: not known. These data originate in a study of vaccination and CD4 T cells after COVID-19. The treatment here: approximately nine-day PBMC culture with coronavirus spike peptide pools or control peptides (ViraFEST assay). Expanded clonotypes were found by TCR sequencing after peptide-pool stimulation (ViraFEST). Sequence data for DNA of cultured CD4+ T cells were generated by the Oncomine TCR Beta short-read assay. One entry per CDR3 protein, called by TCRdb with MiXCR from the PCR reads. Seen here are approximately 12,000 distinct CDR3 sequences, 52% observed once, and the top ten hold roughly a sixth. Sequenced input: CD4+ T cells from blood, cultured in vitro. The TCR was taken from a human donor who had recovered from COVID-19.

The CDR3 protein is CASSSGQGSNSPLHF. The CDR3, as DNA: TGTGCCAGCAGCTCGGGACAGGGGTCTAATTCACCCCTCCACTTT. The rearrangement uses TRBV11-2 and TRBJ1-6, with 10 positions matching TRBD1. V gave up 4 bases and J gave up 6 bases; unmatched junction bases: 3. CDR1 SGHAT and CDR2 FQNNGV come from the germline V gene. This CDR3 has 15 residues. Looking up the rest from reference TRBV11-2 and TRBJ1-6 gives the full variable domain: EAGVAQSPRYKIIEKRQSVAFWCNPISGHATLYWYQQILGQGPKLLIQFQNNGVVDDSQLPKDRFSAERLKGVDSTLKIQPAKLEDSAVYLCASSSGQGSNSPLHFGNGTRLTVT.